This entry is about one T cell receptor (beta chain). With 1 base removed from V and 4 bases from J, the gap between germline ends came to 9 bases. The CDR3 has 14 residues. Germline CDR1 SEHNR, CDR2 FQNEAQ (reference sequence). This specimen belongs to a study of blood T cell repertoires in COVID-19. About the research overall: Whether acute or convalescent, the COVID-19 samples came from the United States, Italy and Spain. The cDNA or gDNA used as material had been derived from T cells, B-cell-depleted T cells, or PBMCs.

In the authors' methods: It was from reference gene primer amplification that nucleated cell counts were estimated. Only in-frame clones appear in the TCRdb table, and some are missing; sequencing was by immunoSEQ multiplex PCR. V and J calls and clone size are those listed in that table; D and trimming were worked out from the DNA. The sample has about 65,000 clones, roughly four fifths seen once. The sequenced material came from peripheral blood. The TCR originated in a human donor in a cohort sampled during active COVID-19. The rearrangement uses TRBV7-9 and TRBJ2-3, with a weak D call TRBD2 (7 bases). The CDR3 spells CASSLGGGADTQYF. The CDR3 nucleotides read TGTGCCAGCAGCTTAGGGGGGGGCGCAGATACGCAGTATTTT.